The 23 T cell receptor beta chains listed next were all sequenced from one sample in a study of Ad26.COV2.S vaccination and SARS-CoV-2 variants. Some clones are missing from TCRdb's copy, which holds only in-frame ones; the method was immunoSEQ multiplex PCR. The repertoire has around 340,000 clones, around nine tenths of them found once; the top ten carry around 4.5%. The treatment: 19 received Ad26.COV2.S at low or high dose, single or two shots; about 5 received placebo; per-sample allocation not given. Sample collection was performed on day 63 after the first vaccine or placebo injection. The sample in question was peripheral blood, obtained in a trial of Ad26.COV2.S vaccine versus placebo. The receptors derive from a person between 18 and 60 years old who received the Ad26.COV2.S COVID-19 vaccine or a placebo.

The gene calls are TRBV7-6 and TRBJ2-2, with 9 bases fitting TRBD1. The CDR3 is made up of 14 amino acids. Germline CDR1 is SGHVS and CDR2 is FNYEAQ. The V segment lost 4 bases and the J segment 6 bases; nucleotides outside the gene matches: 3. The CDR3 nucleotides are TGTGCCAGCAGCTGGACAGGGGACGCCGGGGAGCTGTTTTTT. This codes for CASSWTGDAGELFF.

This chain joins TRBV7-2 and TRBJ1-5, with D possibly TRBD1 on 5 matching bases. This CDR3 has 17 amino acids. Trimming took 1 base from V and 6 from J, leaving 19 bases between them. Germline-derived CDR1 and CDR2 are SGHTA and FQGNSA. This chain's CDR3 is CASSLVLRGGLIQPQHF. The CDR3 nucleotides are TGTGCCAGCAGCTTAGTTCTGAGGGGCGGCCTAATTCAGCCCCAGCATTTT.

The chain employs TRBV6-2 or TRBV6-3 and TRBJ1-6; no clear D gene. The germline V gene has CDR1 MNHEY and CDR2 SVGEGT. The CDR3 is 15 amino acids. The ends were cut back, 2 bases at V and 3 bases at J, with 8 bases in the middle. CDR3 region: CASSYDGNYNSPLHF. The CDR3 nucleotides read TGTGCCAGCAGTTACGACGGGAACTATAATTCACCCCTCCACTTT.

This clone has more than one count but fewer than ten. The CDR3 DNA reads as TGTGCCAGCGTAGCGGGAGGCCTGGACACCGGGGAGCTGTTTTTT. Translated, it gives CASVAGGLDTGELFF. V usage is TRBV28 and J usage is TRBJ2-2; 10 nucleotides line up with TRBD2. The trim removed 8 bases at V and 3 bases at J, leaving 6 bases unmatched. Germline-derived CDR1 and CDR2 are MDHEN and SYDVKM. This CDR3 contains 15 residues.

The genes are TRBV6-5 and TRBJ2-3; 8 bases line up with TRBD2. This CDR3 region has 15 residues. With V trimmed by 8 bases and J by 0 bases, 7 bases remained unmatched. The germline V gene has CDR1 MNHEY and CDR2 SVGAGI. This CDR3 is CASSGGGMSTDTQYF. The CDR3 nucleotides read TGTGCCAGCTCCGGGGGGGGTATGAGCACAGATACGCAGTATTTT.

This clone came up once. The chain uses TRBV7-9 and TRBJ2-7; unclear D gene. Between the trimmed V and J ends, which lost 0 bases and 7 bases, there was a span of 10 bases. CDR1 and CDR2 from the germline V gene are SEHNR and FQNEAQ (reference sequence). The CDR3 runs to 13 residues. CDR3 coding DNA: TGTGCCAGCAGCTTAGCCCCATCTAAAGAGCAGTACTTC. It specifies CASSLAPSKEQYF.

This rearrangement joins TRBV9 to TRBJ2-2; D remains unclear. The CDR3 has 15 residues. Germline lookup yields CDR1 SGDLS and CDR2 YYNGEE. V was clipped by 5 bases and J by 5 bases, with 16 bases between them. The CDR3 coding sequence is TGTGCCAGCAGTCGGCACGGGTCATGGACCGGGGAGCTGTTTTTT. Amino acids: CASSRHGSWTGELFF.

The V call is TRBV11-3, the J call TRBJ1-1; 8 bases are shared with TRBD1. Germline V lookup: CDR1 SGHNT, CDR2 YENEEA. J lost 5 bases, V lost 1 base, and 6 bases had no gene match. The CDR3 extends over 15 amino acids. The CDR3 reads CASSLGGQGGTEAFF. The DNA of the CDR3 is TGTGCCAGCAGCTTAGGCGGACAGGGAGGGACTGAAGCTTTCTTT. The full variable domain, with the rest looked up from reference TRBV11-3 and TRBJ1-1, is EAGVVQSPRYKIIEKKQPVAFWCNPISGHNTLYWYLQNLGQGPELLIRYENEEAVDDSQLPKDRFSAERLKGVDSTLKIQPAELGDSAVYLCASSLGGQGGTEAFFGQGTRLTVV.

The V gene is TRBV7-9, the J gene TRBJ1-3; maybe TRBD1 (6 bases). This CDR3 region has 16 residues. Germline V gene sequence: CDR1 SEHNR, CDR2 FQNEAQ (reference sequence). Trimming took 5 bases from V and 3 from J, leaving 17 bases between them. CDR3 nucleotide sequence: TGTGCCAGCAGCCGCGGGTCAGGGGTTCTTGGAAACACCATATATTTT. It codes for CASSRGSGVLGNTIYF.

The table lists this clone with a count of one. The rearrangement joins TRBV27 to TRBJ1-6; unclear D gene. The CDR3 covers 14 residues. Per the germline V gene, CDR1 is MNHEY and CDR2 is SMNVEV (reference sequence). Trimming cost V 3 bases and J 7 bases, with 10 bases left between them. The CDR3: CASSLGTMNSPLHF. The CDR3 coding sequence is TGTGCCAGCAGTTTGGGAACCATGAATTCACCCCTCCACTTT.

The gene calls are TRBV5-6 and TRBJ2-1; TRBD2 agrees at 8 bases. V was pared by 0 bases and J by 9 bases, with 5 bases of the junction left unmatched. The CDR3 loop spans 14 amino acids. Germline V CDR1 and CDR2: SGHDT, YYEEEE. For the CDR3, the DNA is TGTGCCAGCAGCTTGGGGTGGACTAGCCGTGAGCAGTTCTTC. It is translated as CASSLGWTSREQFF.

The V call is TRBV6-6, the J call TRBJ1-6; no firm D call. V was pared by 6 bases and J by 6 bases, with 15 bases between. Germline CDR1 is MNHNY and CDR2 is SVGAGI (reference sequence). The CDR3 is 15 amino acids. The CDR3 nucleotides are TGTGCCAGCAGCCCACAGATTTCGTCTAATTCACCCCTCCACTTT. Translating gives CASSPQISSNSPLHF.

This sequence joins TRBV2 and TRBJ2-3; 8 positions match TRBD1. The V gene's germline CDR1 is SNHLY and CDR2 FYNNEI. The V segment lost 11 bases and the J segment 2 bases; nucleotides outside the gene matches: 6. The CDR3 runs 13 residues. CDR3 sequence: CADRQGTTDTQYF. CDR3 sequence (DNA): TGTGCCGACCGACAGGGGACCACAGATACGCAGTATTTT.

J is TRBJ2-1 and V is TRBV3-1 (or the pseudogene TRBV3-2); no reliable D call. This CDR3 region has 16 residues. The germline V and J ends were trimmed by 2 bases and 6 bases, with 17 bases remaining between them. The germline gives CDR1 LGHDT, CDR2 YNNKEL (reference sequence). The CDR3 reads CASSQRRRPAPNEQFF. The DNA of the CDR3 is TGTGCCAGCAGCCAAAGACGACGGCCCGCACCCAATGAGCAGTTCTTC.

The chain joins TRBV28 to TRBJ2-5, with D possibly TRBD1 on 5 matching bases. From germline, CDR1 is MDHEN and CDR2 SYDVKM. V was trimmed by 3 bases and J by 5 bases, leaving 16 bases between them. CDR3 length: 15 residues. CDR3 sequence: CASSFRRGGRETQYF. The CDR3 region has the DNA TGTGCCAGCAGTTTTCGAAGGGGCGGACGGGAGACCCAGTACTTC.

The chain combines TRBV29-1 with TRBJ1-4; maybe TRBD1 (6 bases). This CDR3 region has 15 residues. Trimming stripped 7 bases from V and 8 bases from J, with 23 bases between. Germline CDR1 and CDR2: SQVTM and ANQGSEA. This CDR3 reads CSALGGGRLGEKLFF. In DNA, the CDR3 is TGCAGCGCCCTTGGCGGGGGGCGCTTAGGAGAAAAACTGTTTTTT.

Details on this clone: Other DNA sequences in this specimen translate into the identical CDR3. The CDR3 DNA is TGTGCCAGCAGCTTAGGGGGACAGCCCCAGCATTTT. It specifies CASSLGGQPQHF. The gene calls are TRBV7-9 and TRBJ1-5; D uncertain. Between the trimmed V and J ends, which lost 1 base and 7 bases, there was a span of 5 bases. There are 12 residues in the CDR3. The germline CDR1 and CDR2 sequences are SEHNR and FQNEAQ (reference sequence).

The CDR3 sequence is CASSYVTTGELFF. CDR3 coding DNA: TGTGCCAGCAGCTATGTGACCACCGGGGAGCTGTTTTTT. The chain uses TRBV27 and TRBJ2-2; D remains ambiguous. Germline V gene sequence: CDR1 MNHEY, CDR2 SMNVEV (reference sequence). The CDR3 loop spans 13 amino acids. V dropped 6 bases and J dropped 4 bases, with 9 bases sitting between them.

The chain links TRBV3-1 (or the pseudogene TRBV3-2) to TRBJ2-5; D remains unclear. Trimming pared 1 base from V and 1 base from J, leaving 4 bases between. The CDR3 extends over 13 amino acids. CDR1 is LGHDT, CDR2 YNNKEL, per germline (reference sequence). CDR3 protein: CASSQVFQETQYF. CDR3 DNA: TGTGCCAGCAGCCAAGTTTTCCAAGAGACCCAGTACTTC.

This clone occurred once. The CDR3 is CASRSHGEETQYF. CDR3 DNA sequence: TGTGCCAGCAGAAGCCACGGGGAAGAGACCCAGTACTTC. The V call is TRBV6-5, the J call TRBJ2-5, with TRBD2 as a possible D gene (5 bases). The germline gives CDR1 MNHEY, CDR2 SVGAGI. Trimming left V 6 bases short and J 3 bases short, with 11 bases between. The CDR3 totals 13 residues.

CDR3 loop: CASSPVTGDYGYTF. The CDR3 DNA reads TGTGCCAGCTCACCAGTGACAGGGGATTATGGCTACACCTTC. The chain employs TRBV18 and TRBJ1-2; 8 bases match TRBD1. The CDR3 consists of 14 residues. The trim removed 2 bases at V and 5 bases at J, leaving 4 bases unmatched. CDR1 and CDR2 (germline): KGHSH, LQKENI.

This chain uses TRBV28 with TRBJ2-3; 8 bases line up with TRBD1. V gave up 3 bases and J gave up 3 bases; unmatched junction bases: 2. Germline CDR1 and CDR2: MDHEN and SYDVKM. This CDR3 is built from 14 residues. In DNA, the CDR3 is TGTGCCAGCAGTTTTGGACAGGGAACAGATACGCAGTATTTT. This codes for CASSFGQGTDTQYF.

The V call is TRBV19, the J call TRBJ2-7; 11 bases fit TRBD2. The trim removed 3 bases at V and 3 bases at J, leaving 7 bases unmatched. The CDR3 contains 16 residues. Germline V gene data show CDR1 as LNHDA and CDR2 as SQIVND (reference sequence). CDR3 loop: CASSMQGTSGDYEQYF. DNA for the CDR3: TGTGCCAGTAGTATGCAAGGGACTAGCGGTGACTACGAGCAGTACTTC.